This T cell receptor beta chain was identified during a study of T cell responses to AZD1222 COVID-19 vaccine. Sequenced by immunoSEQ multiplex PCR; TCRdb stores in-frame clones only, minus some. The sample lists approximately 130,000 clones; roughly 92% were seen once. General study findings and limits: Recipients of two AZD1222 doses showed rising Spike-specific TCR breadth and depth. Donors in the cohort were predominantly white British and more often female, and clonal diversity was possibly underestimated. Close to half of all spike-specific TCRs reportedly target regions of the variants that are unmutated. Repertoire sampling happened only post peak T cell response.

A note on this clone: The antigen is undetermined.

In germline, CDR1 is LNHDA, CDR2 SQIVND (reference sequence). The CDR3 sequence is 13 residues long. Trimming pared 7 bases from V and 1 base from J, leaving 10 bases between. The material sequenced was peripheral blood, taken 28 days after the second AZD1222 dose. The V call is TRBV19, the J call TRBJ1-1; a possible D gene is TRBD1 (6 bases). The sequence was collected from an adult who received the AZD1222 COVID-19 vaccine. The CDR3 loop is CASTLDRNTEAFF. The CDR3 region has the DNA TGTGCCAGTACCCTGGACAGGAACACTGAAGCTTTCTTT. Combining the CDR3 with reference TRBV19 and TRBJ1-1 gives the whole variable domain DGGITQSPKYLFRKEGQNVTLSCEQNLNHDAMYWYRQDPGQGLRLIYYSQIVNDFQKGDIAEGYSVSREKKESFPLTVTSAQKNPTAFYLCASTLDRNTEAFFGQGTRLTVV.